The 32 T cell receptor beta chains in this list originate from one sample, sequenced in a study of molecular identifiers for immune sequencing clone quantification. Each CDR3 protein gets one entry after TCRdb re-called the PCR reads with MiXCR. The sample records around 43,000 distinct CDR3 sequences, less than 20% being singletons. Material: naive CD8+ T cells from blood, with Jurkat cell RNA spiked in. Subset indicated: FACS-sorted CD8+CD4-CCR7+CD45RA+ naive T cells. The origin of the receptors is a human donor in good health. Some libraries in this study had Jurkat cell RNA spiked in.

This clonotype appeared many times. The chain has TRBV4-1 and TRBJ2-3; TRBD2 agrees at 13 bases. This CDR3 contains 18 residues. Germline CDR1 reads MGHRA; CDR2 reads YSYEKL. After removal of 1 base from V and 2 bases from J, the junction contained 6 bases not matched to a gene. As DNA, the CDR3 is TGCGCCAGCAGCCAAGCCCCCGGACTAGCGGGGGCCACAGATACGCAGTATTTT. Encoded protein: CASSQAPGLAGATDTQYF.

On this clonotype: This may arise from a read error, as a much more abundant clone is one base away. V and J are TRBV29-1 and TRBJ2-2, with D uncertain. CDR1 SQVTM and CDR2 ANQGSEA come from the germline V gene. With 0 bases removed from V and 4 bases from J, the gap between germline ends came to 3 bases. This CDR3 has 12 amino acids. The CDR3 region is CSVEDPTGELFF. The CDR3 DNA reads as TGCAGCGTTGAAGACCCCACCGGGGAGCTGTTTTTT.

Many counts were recorded for this clonotype. The rearrangement links TRBV4-1 to TRBJ1-5, with TRBD1 matching 8 bases. In germline, CDR1 is MGHRA, CDR2 YSYEKL. The V gene end was trimmed by 5 bases and the J gene end by 4 bases; junction bases not matched to a gene: 4. This CDR3 spans 14 amino acids. The CDR3 is CASSAQGVNQPQHF. The CDR3 nucleotides read TGCGCCAGCAGCGCACAGGGGGTGAATCAGCCCCAGCATTTT.

This clonotype was seen many times. V and J are TRBV27 and TRBJ1-2, with 8 nucleotides matching TRBD1. CDR1 and CDR2 (germline): MNHEY, SMNVEV (reference sequence). This CDR3 has 15 amino acids. After removal of 5 bases from V and 4 bases from J, the junction contained 9 bases not matched to a gene. CDR3 loop: CASSLQGASSYGYTF. The CDR3 DNA reads as TGTGCCAGCAGTCTGCAGGGGGCATCTAGCTATGGCTACACCTTC.

This clonotype showed up many times. The rearrangement uses TRBV19 and TRBJ2-6; no firm D call. V lost 7 bases and J 2 bases, leaving 15 bases between the germline ends. The CDR3 is made up of 16 amino acids. The germline V gene has CDR1 LNHDA and CDR2 SQIVND (reference sequence). In nucleotides, the CDR3 is TGTGCCAGTACTCCCGGTCCAGGCGCTGGGGCCAACGTCCTGACTTTC. The encoded protein is CASTPGPGAGANVLTF.

This clonotype occurred many times. The genes are TRBV19 and TRBJ2-3; D may be TRBD2 (5 bases). The CDR3 is 15 residues long. V was shortened by 9 bases and J by 1 base, with 17 bases between the two germline ends. Germline CDR1 reads LNHDA; CDR2 reads SQIVND (reference sequence). CDR3 in DNA: TGTGCCAGCACATCGCGGGTTCTCGGCACAGATACGCAGTATTTT. This sequence encodes CASTSRVLGTDTQYF.

This clonotype has a count of ten or more. The rearrangement links TRBV12-3 or TRBV12-4 to TRBJ1-5; the D is unclear. The CDR3 has 17 residues. V lost 1 base and J lost 4, with 17 bases in between. CDR3 sequence (DNA): TGTGCCAGCAGTTTAGGGGCAGGCAACAGAGGGAATCAGCCCCAGCATTTT. This encodes CASSLGAGNRGNQPQHF.

This clonotype was picked up many times. This chain joins TRBV5-4 and TRBJ2-7; 8 bases align to TRBD2. This CDR3 has 18 residues. Germline CDR1 reads SGHNT; CDR2 reads YYREEE (reference sequence). The ends lost 0 bases at V and 3 bases at J; junction bases unmatched: 14. The CDR3: CASSLGGILAEPGYEQYF. CDR3 bases: TGTGCCAGCAGCTTGGGTGGGATACTAGCGGAGCCAGGCTACGAGCAGTACTTC.

This clonotype was seen repeatedly, ten times or more. V gene TRBV28 combines with J gene TRBJ2-2, with D perhaps matching TRBD1 (6 bases). The V and J ends lost 3 bases and 0 bases respectively, with 8 bases between them. This CDR3 contains 15 residues. Germline CDR1 MDHEN, CDR2 SYDVKM. CDR3 sequence reads: CASSLGTTNTGELFF. DNA for the CDR3: TGTGCCAGCAGTTTGGGGACAACGAACACCGGGGAGCTGTTTTTT.

In this sample, this clonotype turned up many times. The V call is TRBV4-3, the J call TRBJ1-4; tentatively, D is TRBD1 (6 bases). Germline assignment: CDR1 LGHNA and CDR2 YSLEER. Trimming removed 0 bases from V and 12 bases from J, with 14 bases in between. The CDR3 has 14 residues. The CDR3 sequence: CASSQERGDLELFF. CDR3 sequence (DNA): TGCGCCAGCAGCCAAGAAAGGGGGGATTTGGAACTGTTTTTT.

For the CDR3, the DNA is TGTGCCAGCAGCTTATTGTCTGGACTAGAGAACCAAGAGACCCAGTACTTC. Its translation: CASSLLSGLENQETQYF. V and J are TRBV7-6 and TRBJ2-5; 7 positions agree with TRBD2. The CDR3 has 17 residues. V was pared by 2 bases and J by 0 bases, with 9 bases of the junction left unmatched. Germline lookup yields CDR1 SGHVS and CDR2 FNYEAQ.

The CDR3 protein is CASDGEVVTDTQYF. CDR3 coding DNA: TGTGCCAGCGACGGGGAAGTTGTTACAGATACGCAGTATTTT. V is TRBV6-1 and J is TRBJ2-3; D is possibly TRBD2 (5 bases). V was clipped by 8 bases and J by 3 bases, with 15 bases between them. The CDR3 is 14 amino acids. Germline CDR1 and CDR2: MNHNS and SASEGT.

This rearrangement joins TRBV3-1 to TRBJ1-6, with unresolved D. From germline, CDR1 is LGHDT and CDR2 YNNKEL (reference sequence). Trimming took 4 bases from V and 9 from J, leaving 10 bases between them. CDR3 length equals 13 residues. CDR3 amino acids: CASSPASVSPLHF. CDR3 in DNA: TGTGCCAGCAGCCCAGCCTCTGTTTCACCCCTCCACTTT.

This clonotype was counted ten times or more. The chain combines TRBV4-1 with TRBJ2-7; a weak D match, TRBD1 (6 bases). Germline assignment: CDR1 MGHRA and CDR2 YSYEKL. The CDR3 loop spans 13 amino acids. Trimming cost V 5 bases and J 4 bases, with 12 bases left between them. CDR3 protein: CASSLQGRYEQYF. The CDR3 DNA reads as TGCGCCAGCAGCTTACAGGGTCGGTACGAGCAGTACTTC.

This clonotype was seen repeatedly, ten times or more. The chain employs TRBV5-6 and TRBJ1-1; 8 nucleotides align to TRBD1. J was trimmed by 1 base and V by 4 bases; bases with no gene match: 3. Germline CDR1 and CDR2: SGHDT and YYEEEE. There are 14 residues in the CDR3. Here the CDR3 reads CASSSGTGNTEAFF. The CDR3 DNA is TGTGCCAGCAGCAGCGGGACAGGGAACACTGAAGCTTTCTTT.

This clonotype was detected many times. CDR3 region: CASSILAGDTQYF. DNA for the CDR3: TGTGCCAGTAGTATCCTAGCGGGGGATACGCAGTATTTT. This sequence joins TRBV19 and TRBJ2-3; 9 bases are a match to TRBD2. CDR1 and CDR2 (germline): LNHDA, SQIVND (reference sequence). This CDR3 region has 13 residues. With 3 bases clipped from V and 6 bases from J, the junction kept 1 base outside the gene matches.

This clonotype came up many times. The chain joins TRBV19 to TRBJ2-3; no reliable D call. CDR3 length: 15 residues. V was cut by 5 bases and J by 4 bases, with 16 bases left in between. Germline V gene lookup returns CDR1 LNHDA and CDR2 SQIVND (reference sequence). The CDR3 spells CASSFDLPPADTQYF. The DNA for the CDR3 is TGTGCCAGTAGTTTTGACCTGCCCCCCGCAGATACGCAGTATTTT. The full variable domain, rest sourced from reference TRBV19 and TRBJ2-3, is DGGITQSPKYLFRKEGQNVTLSCEQNLNHDAMYWYRQDPGQGLRLIYYSQIVNDFQKGDIAEGYSVSREKKESFPLTVTSAQKNPTAFYLCASSFDLPPADTQYFGPGTRLTVL.

This clonotype was counted only a few times. A clone one base away is much larger, so this may be a read error. The chain links TRBV11-3 to TRBJ2-1; D gene uncertain. V lost 1 base to trimming and J lost 6 bases, with 13 bases between them. The CDR3 length is 15 residues. The V gene's germline CDR1 is SGHNT and CDR2 YENEEA. This chain's CDR3 is CASSLGQFVSNEQFF. The CDR3 bases are TGTGCCAGCAGCTTAGGTCAGTTTGTAAGCAATGAGCAGTTCTTC.

About this clonotype itself: This may stem from a read error, because a much larger clone lies one nucleotide away. CDR3 sequence reads: CASSGPGQGHTDMYF. In nucleotides, the CDR3 is TGTGCCAGCAGCGGGCCGGGACAGGGCCACACGGATATGTACTTC. The V and J genes are TRBV5-6 and TRBJ2-5, with 9 bases identical to TRBD1. The CDR3 is made up of 15 amino acids. Germline lookup yields CDR1 SGHDT and CDR2 YYEEEE. Trimming cost V 4 bases and J 13 bases; bases outside gene matches: 17.

This clonotype was seen many times. The rearrangement joins TRBV19 to TRBJ1-1; no clear D gene. Germline V CDR1 and CDR2: LNHDA, SQIVND (reference sequence). This CDR3 contains 13 residues. The germline V and J ends were trimmed by 6 bases and 0 bases, with 8 bases remaining between them. CDR3 region: CASSTLLNTEAFF. CDR3 bases: TGTGCCAGTAGCACCCTCCTGAACACTGAAGCTTTCTTT.

In its sample, this clonotype was seen many times. The J gene is TRBJ2-1, the V gene TRBV12-3 or TRBV12-4; the D call may be TRBD1 or TRBD2 (5 bases each). V lost 6 bases to trimming and J lost 10 bases, with 22 bases between them. This CDR3 has 15 residues. CDR3 amino acids: CASRIWTPQGEEQFF. CDR3 DNA: TGTGCCAGCAGAATATGGACTCCCCAGGGAGAGGAGCAGTTCTTC.

This clonotype was picked up many times. V gene TRBV28 combines with J gene TRBJ2-5; D is uncertain. This CDR3 comprises 11 residues. The V gene's germline CDR1 is MDHEN and CDR2 SYDVKM. Trimming removed 7 bases at V and 1 base at J, with 4 bases between. CDR3 region: CASTVQETQYF. DNA for the CDR3: TGTGCCAGCACGGTCCAAGAGACCCAGTACTTC.

This clonotype is judged medium-sized. The rearrangement uses TRBV28 and TRBJ2-3; D ambiguous. Germline V lookup: CDR1 MDHEN, CDR2 SYDVKM. V was clipped by 3 bases and J by 6 bases, with 7 bases between them. There are 12 residues in the CDR3. The CDR3 DNA reads as TGTGCCAGCAGTTTTCCGGCTGATACGCAGTATTTT. This codes for CASSFPADTQYF.

The chain recombines TRBV25-1 with TRBJ2-5; a possible D gene is TRBD2 (6 bases). This CDR3 contains 12 residues. V was shortened by 8 bases and J by 5 bases, with 12 bases between the two germline ends. CDR1 is MGHDK and CDR2 is SYGVNS in the germline V gene. The CDR3 reads CASSGLLETQYF. The DNA of the CDR3 is TGTGCCAGCTCGGGACTCTTGGAGACCCAGTACTTC.

This clonotype has at least ten counts. The DNA of the CDR3 is TGTGCCAGCAGCCCCCTTACCAGCGCACGCACAGATACGCAGTATTTT. Protein sequence: CASSPLTSARTDTQYF. The rearrangement uses TRBV7-9 and TRBJ2-3; the D is unclear. Germline CDR1 and CDR2: SEHNR and FQNEAQ (reference sequence). The CDR3 is 16 residues long. Trimming left V 5 bases short and J 1 base short, with 16 bases between.

This clonotype was found a few times. Given a much more abundant clone one base away, this may be a read error. Because it lacks the conserved phenylalanine or tryptophan at the end, this CDR3 is likely a read error. CDR3 nucleotide sequence: TGCGCCAGCAGTCAACCTAAACCGGGACAGAAAAACTACGAGCAGTACCTC. It translates to CASSQPKPGQKNYEQYL. The chain uses TRBV23-1 and TRBJ2-7; TRBD1 matches at 7 bases. TRBV23-1 is given ORF status, its function remaining uncertain. Unmatched junction bases numbered 13, after V lost 2 bases and J lost 3 bases. This CDR3 is built from 17 residues.

This clonotype came up many times. The genes are TRBV4-1 and TRBJ2-7; TRBD1 might be the D (6 bases). V lost 1 base, J lost 4 bases, and 8 bases lay in between. The V gene's germline CDR1 is MGHRA and CDR2 YSYEKL. The CDR3 has 13 amino acids. The CDR3: CASSQVRGYEQYF. CDR3 nucleotides: TGCGCCAGCAGCCAAGTCAGGGGATACGAGCAGTACTTC.

The genes are TRBV20-1 and TRBJ2-1, with 11 bases identical to TRBD2. There are 15 residues in the CDR3. Unmatched junction bases numbered 5, after V lost 0 bases and J lost 7 bases. Germline loops: CDR1 DFQATT, CDR2 SNEGSKA (reference sequence). CDR3 DNA: TGCAGTGCTAGAGATTGGACTAGCGGGTTGAATGAGCAGTTCTTC. Amino acid sequence: CSARDWTSGLNEQFF.

A note on this clonotype: Germline and junction disagree at one end, which may indicate a read error. CDR3 protein: CSVAGQGSTEASF. The CDR3 nucleotides are TGCAGTGTTGCGGGACAGGGTAGCACTGAAGCTTCCTTT. J is TRBJ1-1 and V is TRBV29-1; TRBD1 matches at 9 bases. Germline V gives CDR1 SQVTM, CDR2 ANQGSEA. CDR3 length: 13 residues.

This clonotype was detected many times. The CDR3 is CASSSWGRYEQYF. For the CDR3, the DNA is TGTGCCAGCAGCTCCTGGGGCCGCTACGAGCAGTACTTC. This chain connects TRBV28 to TRBJ2-7, with a weak D call TRBD1 (5 bases). Trimming removed 6 bases at V and 3 bases at J, with 12 bases between. Germline values: CDR1 MDHEN, CDR2 SYDVKM. The CDR3 is 13 amino acids. The whole variable domain, remainder taken from reference TRBV28 and TRBJ2-7, is DVKVTQSSRYLVKRTGEKVFLECVQDMDHENMFWYRQDPGLGLRLIYFSYDVKMKEKGDIPEGYSVSREKKERFSLILESASTNQTSMYLCASSSWGRYEQYFGPGTRLTVT.

About this clonotype: One base away lies a much larger clone, so this may be a sequencing read error. V gene TRBV10-3 combines with J gene TRBJ2-3, with no clear D. This CDR3 region has 16 residues. The germline V gene encodes CDR1 ENHRY and CDR2 SYGVKD. Between the trimmed V and J ends, which lost 4 bases and 0 bases, there was a span of 14 bases. CDR3 region: CAISASLTASTDTQYF. The CDR3 DNA follows: TGTGCCATCAGTGCGTCGTTAACAGCTAGCACAGATACGCAGTATTTT.

This clonotype was recorded at least ten times. V usage is TRBV19 and J usage is TRBJ2-2, with 8 bases fitting TRBD1. The CDR3 is 18 residues long. With 3 bases clipped from V and 5 bases from J, the junction kept 14 bases outside the gene matches. The germline V gene has CDR1 LNHDA and CDR2 SQIVND (reference sequence). The CDR3 DNA reads TGTGCCAGTAGTATTGGTTGGTCTCGTCAGGGGGCGACCGGGGAGCTGTTTTTT. Encoded protein: CASSIGWSRQGATGELFF.